Listed here is a single T cell receptor (beta chain). An end of the junction does not agree with germline; a read error may underlie this. Noted treatment: roughly 18 received Ad26.COV2.S at low or high dose, single or two shots; 5 received placebo; per-sample allocation not given. Samples were taken on day 63 after the first vaccine or placebo injection. The individual, an adult aged 18-55 years, was a donor in Boston. An Ad26 vector carrying the Wuhan-strain SARS-CoV-2 spike served as the vaccine. Per the germline V gene, CDR1 is LNHNV and CDR2 is YYDKDF (reference sequence). The length of the CDR3 is 14 residues. The protocol was immunoSEQ multiplex PCR, while the TCRdb copy is restricted to in-frame clones and leaves out a portion. Of around 450,000 clones in the sample, roughly 87% were seen once. The source of the sample is a study of Ad26.COV2.S vaccination and SARS-CoV-2 variants. About the research overall: Donor was in the COV1001 Ad26.COV2.S trial arm. Into the muscle, Ad26.COV2.S was dosed once or twice, 56 days apart.

Material: peripheral blood, obtained in a trial of Ad26.COV2.S vaccine versus placebo. The sequence was collected from a person between 18 and 60 years old who received the Ad26.COV2.S COVID-19 vaccine or a placebo. The rearrangement joins TRBV15 to TRBJ2-3, with TRBD1 identical over 7 bases. The CDR3 DNA is TGTGCCACCAGCAAAAGGACAGGCACGGATACGCAGTATTTT. This codes for CATSKRTGTDTQYF.